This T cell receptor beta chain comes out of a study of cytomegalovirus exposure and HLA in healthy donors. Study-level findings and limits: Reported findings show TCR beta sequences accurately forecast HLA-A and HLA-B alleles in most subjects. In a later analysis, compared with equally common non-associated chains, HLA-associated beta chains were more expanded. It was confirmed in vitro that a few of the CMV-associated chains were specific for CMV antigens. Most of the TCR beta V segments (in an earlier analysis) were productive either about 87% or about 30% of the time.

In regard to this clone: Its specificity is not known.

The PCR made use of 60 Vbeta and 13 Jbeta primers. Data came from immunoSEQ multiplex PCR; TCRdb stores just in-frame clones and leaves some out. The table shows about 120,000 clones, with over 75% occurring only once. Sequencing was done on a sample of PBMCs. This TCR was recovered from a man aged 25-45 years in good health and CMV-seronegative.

The CDR3 nucleotides are TGTGCCAGCAGCTGGGACGTTCGCGGGGGTCAGGTCTACGAGCAGTACTTC. This codes for CASSWDVRGGQVYEQYF. The chain is built from TRBV7-2 and TRBJ2-7; 7 bases agree with TRBD2. Trimming cost V 4 bases and J 3 bases; bases outside gene matches: 15. The CDR3 has 17 residues. Per germline, CDR1 SGHTA and CDR2 FQGNSA.